A selection of T cell receptor beta chains follows, all from one sample in a study of shared clonotypes between healthy human individuals. Only in-frame clones appear in the TCRdb table, and some are missing; sequencing was by immunoSEQ multiplex PCR. Of over a million clones in the sample, around 97% were seen once. The specimen sequenced was naive CD4+ T cells sorted from blood. These receptors all stem from a man aged 25-45 years in good health. The CDR3 runs from the conserved cysteine through the conserved F or W. Not every row has a clone size; where given, it reads once, few, many or a size class.

v_call	clone_size	j_call	cdr3_aa
TRBV5-1	.	TRBJ1-1	CASRPDGTRGAFF
TRBV5-1	.	TRBJ1-2	CASSPRGPDEHYGYTF
TRBV19	.	TRBJ2-7	CASEGARRQGSNEQYF
TRBV11-3	.	TRBJ2-1	CASSLQQIPLDEQFF
TRBV9	.	TRBJ2-4	CASSVASGAGDIQYF
TRBV10-3	.	TRBJ1-1	CAISMTGEGEAFF
TRBV7-2	.	TRBJ2-3	CASSFDRPPDTQYF
TRBV7-8	.	TRBJ2-1	CASSLLPGLYEQFF
TRBV2	many	TRBJ1-3	CASKSRQGNSRSGNTIYF
TRBV2	once	TRBJ2-3	CASSEGQITDTQYF
TRBV29-1	few	TRBJ2-7	CSVRDRAYEQYF
TRBV18	.	TRBJ2-7	CASSHTSGSYEQYF
TRBV5-6	.	TRBJ1-1	CASSLRPLNTEAFF
TRBV10-3	.	TRBJ2-7	CAISEPGQGAYEQYF
TRBV15	.	TRBJ2-3	CATSRDRTDTQYF
TRBV7-6	.	TRBJ2-5	CASSLVWTGQETQYF
TRBV28	.	TRBJ2-3	CASLGGGRDTQYF
TRBV5-4	.	TRBJ2-4	CASSLGQGAAKNIQYF
TRBV6-5	.	TRBJ2-7	CASTRTGLYEQYF
TRBV29-1	once	TRBJ1-2	CSVDSGYGYTF
TRBV5-1	.	TRBJ2-3	CASSLGLASGSRDTQYF
TRBV2	.	TRBJ2-3	CASTPRGGPSTDTQYF
TRBV5-4	once	TRBJ2-5	CASSTPSETQYF
TRBV5-4	.	TRBJ1-2	CASSSRDSYGYTF
TRBV5-5	.	TRBJ1-5	CASSLAFSSNQPQHF
TRBV6-6	.	TRBJ1-2	CASSYTGQLGNYGYTF
TRBV5-8	once	TRBJ1-1	CASSTNRDTEAFF
TRBV10-2	.	TRBJ2-2	CASSYLQGAPGELFF
TRBV5-1	.	TRBJ2-7	CASSLEGQGYEQYF
TRBV7-9	.	TRBJ2-1	CASSVPGTSSSYNEQFF
TRBV18	.	TRBJ1-2	CASSPWEGGGDGYTF
TRBV5-4	.	TRBJ2-5	CASSPTGGKETQYF
TRBV19	.	TRBJ1-1	CASRHPGTANTEAFF
TRBV7-6	.	TRBJ2-7	CASSRTGQNYEQYF
TRBV5-1	.	TRBJ2-7	CASSLMADYEQYF
TRBV18	.	TRBJ2-3	CASKHRGSNTQYF
TRBV6-1	few	TRBJ1-2	CASSEFRNGYTF
TRBV6-4	.	TRBJ2-3	CASSDRTSGSSADTQYF
TRBV5-1	.	TRBJ2-1	CASSGQGFYNEQFF
TRBV7-2	.	TRBJ2-7	CASSLGRFREQYF
TRBV7-2	.	TRBJ2-1	CASSSDRGDRLFF
TRBV5-1	.	TRBJ2-1	CASSSGLANNEQFF
TRBV6-1	.	TRBJ1-4	CASTYRGTNEKLFF
TRBV11-3	.	TRBJ2-7	CASSLEGQSGAGEQYF
TRBV5-1	.	TRBJ2-1	CASSTGLAGVSDEQFF
TRBV28	.	TRBJ2-5	CASSLPRAGRETQYF
TRBV18	.	TRBJ2-2	CASSPRPLGGTGELFF
TRBV30	.	TRBJ2-5	CAWTPGVQETQYF
TRBV6-5	few	TRBJ1-2	CASRRGTAYGYTF
TRBV27	.	TRBJ1-5	CASSLVGLTQPQHF
TRBV6-1	once	TRBJ2-7	CASRGTGFRYEQYF
TRBV2	.	TRBJ2-6	CASSERGRNVLTF
TRBV27	.	TRBJ2-2	CASSLQRTGELFF
TRBV6-1	.	TRBJ2-7	CASIGAYEQYF
TRBV6-1	.	TRBJ1-5	CASSEPGTLPLSQHF
TRBV7-2	.	TRBJ2-7	CASSLVQNYEQYF
TRBV5-6	.	TRBJ2-7	CASSPDRKYEQYF
TRBV6-1	.	TRBJ2-3	CASRSDSTDTQYF
TRBV5-1	.	TRBJ2-3	CASSLSELAGTDTQYF